This TCR beta chain was documented in a study of beta chain features in type 1 diabetes. Across the whole study: Patients were similar to healthy donors in age and gender (as well as in cell yields). Broader study findings: TCRB repertoires of naive, central memory and Treg cells appeared more similar among patients than among healthy donors. Shorter TCRB CDR3s, moderately but significantly so, marked every one of the four CD4+ subsets in Type 1 diabetes patients.

The CDR3 sequence is 15 residues long. Germline V gives CDR1 SGHDT, CDR2 YYEEEE. V was trimmed by 1 base and J by 4 bases, leaving 15 bases between them. In its sample, this clone was seen a few times. Antigen unknown. Expressed TCRB transcripts were sequenced because the entire RNA isolate underwent reverse transcription. This table comes from immunoSEQ multiplex PCR, and its TCRdb copy is limited to in-frame clones, with some not included. The profile shows fewer than 650,000 clones, roughly 15% of them singletons. The chain employs TRBV5-6 and TRBJ2-7; D is uncertain. This clonotype originated in a man younger than 35 in good health. Sequencing was carried out using naive CD4+ T cells from blood. The CDR3 DNA follows: TGTGCCAGCAGCTTGACCGGCGGAGAGGCATACGAGCAGTACTTC. Its protein is CASSLTGGEAYEQYF.